The TCR beta chain described here comes from a study of T cells in Graves' hyperthyroidism and ophthalmopathy. Trimming shortened V by 3 bases and J by 0 bases, and 9 bases separated the two germline ends. In germline, CDR1 is SGDLS, CDR2 YYNGEE. The CDR3 is 14 amino acids. Using RNA transcripts as the source, TCR beta CDR3 regions were amplified. Using the HTBI primer set, a first-round RT-PCR was run on the TCR CDR3. One entry per CDR3 protein results from TCRdb running MiXCR on the multiplex PCR reads. The table records 500,000 to 700,000 distinct CDR3 sequences, approximately 16% of them present only once. This clonotype has ten or more counts.

The chain uses TRBV9 and TRBJ1-2; no firm D call. Sequencing was carried out using blood. This TCR was sampled from a woman aged 18-29 years with Graves' hyperthyroidism. The CDR3: CASSADLANYGYTF. The CDR3 nucleotides read TGTGCCAGCAGCGCCGATTTAGCTAACTATGGCTACACCTTC.